The 9 T cell receptor beta chains below come from one sample, sequenced in a study of identical twins. TCRdb re-derived calls from the 5' RACE reads in MiXCR, one entry per CDR3 protein. The sample consists of about 450,000 distinct CDR3 sequences, about a fifth of them appearing once. Sequencing was done on a sample of naive T cells sorted from blood. The source of these receptors is a man aged 50 to 60 in good health.

This clonotype was observed many times. This chain connects TRBV6-7 to TRBJ2-7, with D possibly called TRBD1 or TRBD2 (5 bases each). TRBV6-7 is annotated as an ORF whose role is uncertain. V lost 3 bases to trimming and J lost 5 bases, with 20 bases between them. The CDR3 has 16 residues. CDR3 in DNA: TGTGCCAGCAGTTATAGAGATGTGGGGGTGGGCCACGAGCAGTACTTC. Translating it yields CASSYRDVGVGHEQYF.

The CDR3 protein is CASSPRGTWDNEQFF. The DNA for the CDR3 is TGTGCCAGCAGCCCTCGGGGGACTTGGGACAATGAGCAGTTCTTC. The chain joins TRBV4-2 to TRBJ2-1; possibly TRBD2 for D (6 bases). V lost 4 bases to trimming and J lost 5 bases, with 15 bases between them. CDR3 length: 15 residues. CDR1 is LGHNA and CDR2 is YNFKEQ in the germline V gene.

The chain recombines TRBV4-3 with TRBJ2-4; perhaps TRBD1 as D (6 bases). The CDR3 length is 14 residues. Germline V gene lookup returns CDR1 LGHNA and CDR2 YSLEER. V gave up 8 bases and J gave up 6 bases, with 17 bases separating them. CDR3 DNA: TGCGCCAGCTCCGCTCTTGGCAGGGGAAACATTCAGTACTTC. This sequence encodes CASSALGRGNIQYF.

V usage is TRBV6-2 or TRBV6-3 and J usage is TRBJ1-1, with D possibly matching TRBD1 (5 bases). CDR3 length equals 13 residues. The germline V gene has CDR1 MNHEY and CDR2 SVGEGT. The V end lost 8 bases, the J end lost 5 bases, and 15 bases lay between the germline ends. The CDR3 loop is CASDDPGGTEAFF. DNA of the CDR3: TGTGCCAGCGACGACCCGGGGGGTACTGAAGCTTTCTTT.

The chain joins TRBV3-1 to TRBJ2-7; 9 nucleotides align to TRBD2. Losses at the gene ends were 1 base for V and 2 bases for J; bases not matched to a gene: 9. CDR3 length equals 17 residues. CDR1 is LGHDT and CDR2 is YNNKEL in the germline V gene (reference sequence). CDR3 nucleotide sequence: TGTGCCAGCAGCCAAGCTTATTGGACTAGCGATCCCTACGAGCAGTACTTC. As protein: CASSQAYWTSDPYEQYF.

The chain couples TRBV5-1 to TRBJ2-1, with TRBD2 matching 11 bases. Trimming took 1 base from V and 7 from J; bases not matched to a gene: 22. Germline V gene sequence: CDR1 SGHRS, CDR2 YFSETQ. This CDR3 contains 21 residues. The CDR3 loop reads CASSLSGFIVTLAGEENEQFF. Written as DNA, the CDR3 is TGCGCCAGCAGCTTGTCTGGGTTCATAGTTACACTAGCGGGAGAAGAGAATGAGCAGTTCTTC.

This clonotype was seen ten or more times. The chain couples TRBV10-3 to TRBJ2-3, with D unresolved. The CDR3 covers 15 residues. Deletions cut 7 bases from V and 0 bases from J, with 14 bases between. Germline CDR1 is ENHRY and CDR2 is SYGVKD. CDR3 DNA sequence: TGTGCCATCAAGGGTCTAAGCCCTAGCACAGATACGCAGTATTTT. It translates to CAIKGLSPSTDTQYF.

The table lists this clonotype with a few counts. The CDR3 is CASSPPPSGRRGNEQFF. The CDR3 DNA follows: TGTGCCAGCTCACCACCTCCTAGCGGGAGGAGGGGAAATGAGCAGTTCTTC. This sequence joins TRBV18 and TRBJ2-1; 11 bases match TRBD2. The J segment lost 7 bases and the V segment lost 0 bases, leaving 8 bases of the junction unmatched. The CDR3 is 17 residues long. Germline CDR1 is KGHSH and CDR2 is LQKENI.

V is TRBV12-3 or TRBV12-4 and J is TRBJ1-1; perhaps TRBD1 as D (5 bases). The CDR3 is made up of 14 amino acids. Trimming pared 5 bases from V and 1 base from J, leaving 11 bases between. CDR3 residues: CASSQIDRNTEAFF. In nucleotides, the CDR3 is TGTGCCAGCAGTCAAATAGACAGGAACACTGAAGCTTTCTTT.